This entry lists 22 T cell receptor beta chains sequenced from one sample in a study of blood T cell repertoires in COVID-19. TCRdb's table, derived via immunoSEQ multiplex PCR, lists solely in-frame clones and lacks some. This sample carries a few hundred thousand clones, about nine tenths of them seen once, and the ten largest clones take roughly 1.7%. Material for sequencing was PBMCs or T cells enriched from blood (not recorded which). These receptors all come from a middle-aged man who had recovered from COVID-19.

CDR3 bases: TGTGCCAGCAGCCCCGACGTCCTTGGGGCAGCCAGGCCTAATGAGCAGTTCTTC. It translates to CASSPDVLGAARPNEQFF. The chain uses TRBV11-2 and TRBJ2-1; tentatively, D is TRBD1 (5 bases). V was cut by 5 bases and J by 7 bases, with 27 bases left in between. The germline gives CDR1 SGHAT, CDR2 FQNNGV. The CDR3 runs to 18 residues.

CDR3 coding DNA: TGTGCCAGCAGTGAACGACAGGGGATCTATGGCTACACCTTC. Amino acids: CASSERQGIYGYTF. The chain has TRBV2 and TRBJ1-2; TRBD1 agrees at 8 bases. Germline CDR1 is SNHLY and CDR2 is FYNNEI. The CDR3 consists of 14 residues. V was clipped by 2 bases and J by 4 bases; unmatched bases: 3.

The CDR3, as DNA: TGTGCCAGTAGTATGTACTTTGGCGGGGAGCTGTTTTTT. Amino acids: CASSMYFGGELFF. The V gene is TRBV19, the J gene TRBJ2-2; D gene ambiguous. The V and J ends lost 3 bases and 7 bases respectively, with 9 bases between them. Germline V gene lookup returns CDR1 LNHDA and CDR2 SQIVND (reference sequence). The CDR3 contains 13 residues.

The J gene is TRBJ2-5, the V gene TRBV10-3, with TRBD2 matching 16 bases. Germline CDR1 is ENHRY and CDR2 is SYGVKD. The CDR3 totals 15 residues. The V segment lost 6 bases and the J segment 3 bases; nucleotides outside the gene matches: 1. CDR3 sequence reads: CAIRGTSGGEETQYF. CDR3 in DNA: TGTGCCATCAGAGGGACTAGCGGGGGGGAAGAGACCCAGTACTTC.

The rearrangement uses TRBV12-3 or TRBV12-4 and TRBJ2-5; 10 nucleotides agree with TRBD2. After removal of 7 bases from V and 5 bases from J, the junction contained 4 bases not matched to a gene. The length of the CDR3 is 13 residues. DNA of the CDR3: TGTGCCAGCACCTCTAGCGGGAGTGAGACCCAGTACTTC. It specifies CASTSSGSETQYF.

V is TRBV5-1 and J is TRBJ2-1, with no clear D. Trimming cost V 0 bases and J 0 bases, with 13 bases left between them. Germline CDR1 reads SGHRS; CDR2 reads YFSETQ. The CDR3 totals 17 residues. The CDR3: CASSLEVARSSYNEQFF. The CDR3 coding sequence is TGCGCCAGCAGCTTGGAGGTAGCTCGGAGCTCCTACAATGAGCAGTTCTTC. The whole variable domain, filled in from reference TRBV5-1 and TRBJ2-1, reads KAGVTQTPRYLIKTRGQQVTLSCSPISGHRSVSWYQQTPGQGLQFLFEYFSETQRNKGNFPGRFSGRQFSNSRSEMNVSTLELGDSALYLCASSLEVARSSYNEQFFGPGTRLTVL.

V is TRBV30 and J is TRBJ2-7, with D tentatively TRBD1 (6 bases). The germline V gene has CDR1 GTSNPN and CDR2 SVGIG (reference sequence). The CDR3 spans 17 residues. Trimming took off 2 bases at V and 0 bases at J, with 20 bases between the two ends. The CDR3 region has the DNA TGTGCCTGGAGTCCAAAAACAGGGACCCGTGCCTCCTACGAGCAGTACTTC. It translates to CAWSPKTGTRASYEQYF.

The rearrangement joins TRBV7-9 to TRBJ1-1, with D maybe TRBD1 (6 bases). V lost 8 bases and J 6 bases, leaving 13 bases between the germline ends. Per germline, CDR1 SEHNR and CDR2 FQNEAQ (reference sequence). The CDR3 is made up of 12 amino acids. The CDR3 DNA is TGTGCCAGCGGACAGTTTGGCGCTGAAGCTTTCTTT. Its translation is CASGQFGAEAFF.

V and J are TRBV9 and TRBJ1-1; tentatively, D is TRBD1 (6 bases). Trimming stripped 3 bases from V and 2 bases from J, with 11 bases between. CDR3 length: 14 residues. Germline CDR1 is SGDLS and CDR2 is YYNGEE. CDR3 in DNA: TGTGCCAGCAGCGGAAGGACAGCTAACACTGAAGCTTTCTTT. It yields the protein CASSGRTANTEAFF.

This chain links TRBV2 with TRBJ2-1; perhaps TRBD1 as D (6 bases). From germline, CDR1 is SNHLY and CDR2 FYNNEI. V was cut by 6 bases and J by 3 bases, with 18 bases left in between. This CDR3 contains 16 residues. The CDR3 DNA is TGTGCCAGCAGCCTCCCTTCCGGGACATACTACAATGAGCAGTTCTTC. Protein product: CASSLPSGTYYNEQFF. Full variable domain (outside the CDR3, taken from reference TRBV2 and TRBJ2-1): EPEVTQTPSHQVTQMGQEVILRCVPISNHLYFYWYRQILGQKVEFLVSFYNNEISEKSEIFDDQFSVERPDGSNFTLKIRSTKLEDSAMYFCASSLPSGTYYNEQFFGPGTRLTVL.

The chain joins TRBV30 to TRBJ1-6, with D hard to call. The CDR3 has 16 residues. The V end was cut by 0 bases, the J end by 9 bases, with 18 bases between. Germline values: CDR1 GTSNPN, CDR2 SVGIG (reference sequence). The chain's CDR3 is CAWSVLAASEGSPLHF. DNA of the CDR3: TGTGCCTGGAGTGTACTGGCAGCGAGTGAGGGTTCACCCCTCCACTTT.

This chain's CDR3 is CASSLADPSGQETQYF. In DNA form, the CDR3 reads TGCGCCAGCAGCCTAGCGGACCCTAGCGGCCAAGAGACCCAGTACTTC. This chain connects TRBV4-1 to TRBJ2-5; 7 nucleotides line up with TRBD2. The germline gives CDR1 MGHRA, CDR2 YSYEKL. Trimming took 4 bases from V and 1 from J; bases not matched to a gene: 9. The CDR3 runs to 16 residues.

This chain uses TRBV28 with TRBJ2-1; D possibly corresponds to TRBD1 (6 bases). CDR1 is MDHEN and CDR2 is SYDVKM in the germline V gene. Trimming stripped 6 bases from V and 8 bases from J, with 17 bases between. The CDR3 length is 14 residues. DNA of the CDR3: TGTGCCAGCAGCCGACAGGACATGTGGGATGAGCAGTTCTTC. Protein sequence: CASSRQDMWDEQFF.

This clone appeared a single time. V usage is TRBV9 and J usage is TRBJ2-2; 11 positions agree with TRBD1. CDR1 and CDR2 from the germline V gene are SGDLS and YYNGEE. The CDR3 has 16 residues. V was clipped by 3 bases and J by 5 bases; unmatched bases: 6. DNA of the CDR3: TGTGCCAGCAGCGCAGTCGGGACAGGGGGTACCGGGGAGCTGTTTTTT. It yields the protein CASSAVGTGGTGELFF.

The chain recombines TRBV24-1 with TRBJ2-3; D is uncertain. The germline gives CDR1 KGHDR, CDR2 SFDVKD. This CDR3 has 14 amino acids. With 7 bases removed from V and 1 base from J, the gap between germline ends came to 11 bases. The CDR3 is CATSRSGGTDTQYF. The CDR3 nucleotides are TGTGCCACCAGCCGTTCCGGTGGCACAGATACGCAGTATTTT.

The chain recombines TRBV19 with TRBJ2-7; D may be TRBD1 (6 bases). The CDR3 is 12 amino acids. The V end lost 4 bases, the J end lost 11 bases, and 15 bases lay between the germline ends. Per the germline V gene, CDR1 is LNHDA and CDR2 is SQIVND (reference sequence). The CDR3 DNA sequence: TGTGCCAGTAGTACGAATACAGGGCTGGAGTACTTC. This translates into CASSTNTGLEYF.

This clone was observed once. V is TRBV18 and J is TRBJ1-2; D is perhaps TRBD1 (6 bases). This CDR3 spans 13 amino acids. Trimming removed 3 bases from V and 6 bases from J, with 11 bases in between. The germline V gene encodes CDR1 KGHSH and CDR2 LQKENI. The CDR3 nucleotides are TGTGCCAGCTCACCGGACAGCCACGATGGCTACACCTTC. Amino acids: CASSPDSHDGYTF.

This clone was seen at least ten times. V is TRBV9 and J is TRBJ2-2, with D unresolved. Trimming left V 6 bases short and J 5 bases short, with 14 bases between. The CDR3 length is 14 residues. The germline V gene encodes CDR1 SGDLS and CDR2 YYNGEE. The CDR3 DNA sequence: TGTGCCAGCACCTCCGCGTCGGTTACCGGGGAGCTGTTTTTT. It translates to CASTSASVTGELFF.

This chain links TRBV11-2 with TRBJ1-1, with D perhaps TRBD1 (5 bases). Trimming cost V 3 bases and J 4 bases, with 9 bases left between them. This CDR3 spans 13 amino acids. Looked up from germline, CDR1 is SGHAT and CDR2 is FQNNGV. The CDR3 region is CASSFSRATEAFF. The DNA of the CDR3 is TGTGCCAGCAGCTTCAGCAGGGCCACTGAAGCTTTCTTT.

The chain has TRBV7-2 and TRBJ2-3, with 13 bases lining up with TRBD2. The CDR3 is 17 amino acids. Germline V gene sequence: CDR1 SGHTA, CDR2 FQGNSA. V was pared by 3 bases and J by 5 bases, with 8 bases of the junction left unmatched. The CDR3 DNA is TGTGCCAGCAGCTTGCTACTAGCGGGGGGGACCCGAGATACGCAGTATTTT. This translates into CASSLLLAGGTRDTQYF.

The chain is built from TRBV4-2 and TRBJ2-7, with TRBD2 identical over 7 bases. With 0 bases clipped from V and 2 bases from J, the junction kept 13 bases outside the gene matches. CDR1 LGHNA and CDR2 YNFKEQ come from the germline V gene. The CDR3 is 18 amino acids. CDR3 in DNA: TGTGCCAGCAGCCAAGATCCGGTGGTAGCGGGCAGGACCTACGAGCAGTACTTC. Protein: CASSQDPVVAGRTYEQYF.

The CDR3 loop reads CAWSGRHRGQQVTNEKLFF. CDR3 nucleotides: TGTGCCTGGAGCGGAAGACATAGGGGACAACAGGTGACTAATGAAAAACTGTTTTTT. The V gene is TRBV30, the J gene TRBJ1-4; D may be TRBD1 (6 bases). Trimming took 3 bases from V and 2 from J, leaving 25 bases between them. Germline CDR1 reads GTSNPN; CDR2 reads SVGIG (reference sequence). CDR3 length equals 19 residues.